This entry lists 23 T cell receptor beta chains sequenced from one sample in a study of regulatory T cells in long-lasting Graves disease. HTBI primers from iRepertoire and Arm-PCR of CDR3 regions yielded the TCR beta libraries. TCRdb redid the calling of the multiplex PCR reads with MiXCR, one entry per CDR3 protein. The data hold 500,000 or so distinct CDR3 sequences, with about 14% observed a single time. The time point is: newly diagnosed GD, antithyroid drugs for less than 3 months. Isolated PBMC RNA provided the starting material for the TCR library. The same data also contributed to another study, on T cells in Graves' hyperthyroidism and ophthalmopathy.

The material sequenced was peripheral blood mononuclear cells (PBMCs), taken at new diagnosis, from a patient treated with antithyroid drugs. The receptors stem from a woman in her forties or fifties with Graves disease.

This clonotype has just a few counts. J is TRBJ2-7 and V is TRBV12-3 or TRBV12-4, with 7 bases that match TRBD2. V shed 6 bases and J 6 bases; nucleotides not matched to a gene: 14. The CDR3 totals 15 residues. The CDR3: CASSRTRVRFSEQYF. In DNA form, the CDR3 reads TGTGCCAGCAGCCGGACTAGGGTACGGTTTTCCGAGCAGTACTTC.

This clonotype was observed a handful of times. This sequence joins TRBV7-9 and TRBJ1-1; 9 positions agree with TRBD1. This CDR3 region has 17 residues. Losses at the gene ends were 1 base for V and 6 bases for J; bases not matched to a gene: 12. Germline CDR1 and CDR2: SEHNR and FQNEAQ (reference sequence). The CDR3 sequence: CASSLVPGQGLRAEAFF. For the CDR3, the DNA is TGTGCCAGCAGCTTAGTCCCGGGACAGGGTTTACGTGCTGAAGCTTTCTTT.

The chain joins TRBV27 to TRBJ2-7, with D possibly being TRBD1 (6 bases). Germline CDR1 and CDR2: MNHEY and SMNVEV (reference sequence). The V end was cut by 10 bases, the J end by 6 bases, with 22 bases between. The CDR3 totals 14 residues. The CDR3 sequence: CATKGHPFGSEQYF. DNA of the CDR3: TGTGCCACCAAGGGACACCCGTTTGGGTCCGAGCAGTACTTC.

This clonotype was seen at least ten times. The J gene is TRBJ1-3, the V gene TRBV29-1; D is unclear. The CDR3 is 12 residues long. Germline CDR1 and CDR2: SQVTM and ANQGSEA. The V gene lost 4 bases and the J gene lost 0 bases, with 4 bases spanning the gap. The CDR3 sequence is CSVGISGNTIYF. CDR3 bases: TGCAGCGTTGGGATCTCTGGAAACACCATATATTTT.

The chain uses TRBV20-1 and TRBJ2-7; 7 bases match TRBD1. This CDR3 is 14 amino acids long. CDR1 and CDR2 (germline): DFQATT, SNEGSKA (reference sequence). The CDR3: CRVIGGRSSYEQYF. CDR3 nucleotides: TGCAGGGTCATAGGGGGCCGTAGCTCCTACGAGCAGTACTTC.

This clonotype has only a few counts. The chain uses TRBV30 and TRBJ2-5; 8 nucleotides match TRBD2. The V gene's germline CDR1 is GTSNPN and CDR2 SVGIG (reference sequence). This CDR3 spans 14 amino acids. V gave up 3 bases and J gave up 4 bases; unmatched junction bases: 7. Here the CDR3 DNA reads TGTGCCTGGAGCCTTCCGGGAGGGGGAGAGACCCAGTACTTC. This translates into CAWSLPGGGETQYF. Full variable domain (rest looked up from reference TRBV30 and TRBJ2-5): SQTIHQWPATLVQPVGSPLSLECTVEGTSNPNLYWYRQAAGRGLQLLFYSVGIGQISSEVPQNLSASRPQDRQFILSSKKLLLSDSGFYLCAWSLPGGGETQYFGPGTRLLVL.

About this clonotype: A read error may explain this, as a much larger clone is one base away. CDR3 DNA sequence: TGTGCCAGCAGCCCGTCGGGGGGCAATGAGCGGTTCTTC. Protein: CASSPSGGNERFF. The rearrangement uses TRBV3-1 and TRBJ2-1; D is perhaps TRBD2 (7 bases). The CDR3 is made up of 13 amino acids. Germline V gene data show CDR1 as LGHDT and CDR2 as YNNKEL (reference sequence).

The V call is TRBV25-1, the J call TRBJ1-4; no clear D gene. The germline gives CDR1 MGHDK, CDR2 SYGVNS. The V gene lost 1 base and the J gene lost 6 bases, with 9 bases spanning the gap. CDR3 size: 14 residues. This CDR3 reads CASSESPLYEKLFF. The CDR3 nucleotides read TGTGCCAGCAGTGAATCCCCGCTCTATGAAAAACTGTTTTTT.

CDR3 sequence: CASRLAAPSGDEQFF. As DNA, the CDR3 is TGTGCCAGTAGGCTAGCTGCGCCCAGCGGGGATGAGCAGTTCTTC. The chain links TRBV19 to TRBJ2-1; 7 bases align to TRBD2. The junction had 13 bases not matched to a gene; V was cut back by 6 bases and J by 8 bases. CDR3 length equals 15 residues. Germline CDR1 and CDR2: LNHDA and SQIVND (reference sequence).

This clonotype was observed at least ten times. CDR3 DNA sequence: TGTGCCAGCAGTTACGGTGGGAATTCGAACGAGCAGTACTTC. It translates to CASSYGGNSNEQYF. The chain is built from TRBV6-2 or TRBV6-3 and TRBJ2-7; D uncertain. V gave up 2 bases and J gave up 5 bases, with 13 bases separating them. CDR1 and CDR2 (germline): MNHEY, SVGEGT. The CDR3 is 14 amino acids.

This clonotype showed up many times. The chain recombines TRBV2 with TRBJ2-1; D may be TRBD1 or TRBD2 (5 bases each). V lost 6 bases to trimming and J lost 7 bases, with 13 bases between them. This CDR3 is 13 amino acids long. CDR1 SNHLY and CDR2 FYNNEI come from the germline V gene. The CDR3 spells CASRGTEKNEQFF. For the CDR3, the DNA is TGTGCCAGCAGGGGGACGGAAAAGAATGAGCAGTTCTTC. Full variable domain (outside the CDR3, taken from reference TRBV2 and TRBJ2-1): EPEVTQTPSHQVTQMGQEVILRCVPISNHLYFYWYRQILGQKVEFLVSFYNNEISEKSEIFDDQFSVERPDGSNFTLKIRSTKLEDSAMYFCASRGTEKNEQFFGPGTRLTVL.

The rearrangement uses TRBV18 and TRBJ2-1, with 7 nucleotides matching TRBD1. The CDR3 runs to 17 residues. J gave up 0 bases and V 0 bases, and 5 bases lay outside the gene matches. CDR1 and CDR2 (germline): KGHSH, LQKENI. CDR3 in amino acids: CASSPPQTGSSYNEQFF. The CDR3 DNA reads TGTGCCAGCTCACCACCTCAGACAGGGAGCTCCTACAATGAGCAGTTCTTC. Variable domain in full (rest from reference TRBV18 and TRBJ2-1): NAGVMQNPRHLVRRRGQEARLRCSPMKGHSHVYWYRQLPEEGLKFMVYLQKENIIDESGMPKERFSAEFPKEGPSILRIQQVVRGDSAAYFCASSPPQTGSSYNEQFFGPGTRLTVL.

Only a few counts were recorded for this clonotype. V and J are TRBV3-1 and TRBJ1-5; the D gene is possibly TRBD1 (5 bases). Germline CDR1 and CDR2: LGHDT and YNNKEL (reference sequence). V was shortened by 3 bases and J by 4 bases, with 10 bases between the two germline ends. The CDR3 loop spans 14 amino acids. This CDR3 reads CASSQQGLNQPQHF. The CDR3 bases are TGTGCCAGCAGCCAGCAGGGACTTAATCAGCCCCAGCATTTT.

This chain links TRBV7-9 with TRBJ2-7, with unresolved D. CDR3 length: 13 amino acids. Germline loops: CDR1 SEHNR, CDR2 FQNEAQ (reference sequence). Trimming removed 1 base at V and 6 bases at J, with 10 bases between. The CDR3 here is CASSLVVAPEQYF. The CDR3 DNA reads as TGTGCCAGCAGCTTAGTGGTGGCACCCGAGCAGTACTTC.

This clonotype was seen a handful of times. V and J are TRBV25-1 and TRBJ2-3; 8 bases map to TRBD1. Germline V gives CDR1 MGHDK, CDR2 SYGVNS. The V segment lost 1 base and the J segment 2 bases; nucleotides outside the gene matches: 2. This CDR3 is built from 15 residues. As DNA, the CDR3 is TGTGCCAGCAGTGAATGGACAGGGTTCACAGATACGCAGTATTTT. It yields the protein CASSEWTGFTDTQYF.

At least ten counts were recorded for this clonotype. V usage is TRBV7-9 and J usage is TRBJ2-2; 13 nucleotides line up with TRBD2. Germline assignment: CDR1 SEHNR and CDR2 FQNEAQ (reference sequence). Trimming cost V 4 bases and J 0 bases; bases outside gene matches: 5. The CDR3 spans 18 residues. For the CDR3, the DNA is TGTGCCAGCAGCTCGCCGGGACTAGCGGGGCCGAACACCGGGGAGCTGTTTTTT. The encoded protein is CASSSPGLAGPNTGELFF. The full variable domain, in which reference TRBV7-9 and TRBJ2-2 provide the parts outside the CDR3, is DTGVSQNPRHKITKRGQNVTFRCDPISEHNRLYWYRQTLGQGPEFLTYFQNEAQLEKSRLLSDRFSAERPKGSFSTLEIQRTEQGDSAMYLCASSSPGLAGPNTGELFFGEGSRLTVL.

There are many counts of this clonotype. This chain links TRBV6-9 with TRBJ2-2; D call uncertain. The CDR3 has 15 residues. Germline V gene data show CDR1 as MNHGY and CDR2 as SVAAGI. With 2 bases removed from V and 0 bases from J, the gap between germline ends came to 7 bases. The DNA of the CDR3 is TGTGCCAGCAGTTATGGCACCTCGAACACCGGGGAGCTGTTTTTT. Translating gives CASSYGTSNTGELFF.

This sequence joins TRBV19 and TRBJ2-1, with 12 bases fitting TRBD2. CDR3 length: 17 amino acids. V shed 0 bases and J 7 bases; nucleotides not matched to a gene: 7. CDR1 and CDR2 from the germline V gene are LNHDA and SQIVND (reference sequence). The CDR3 region has the DNA TGTGCCAGTAGTATAGATCCGACTAGCGGGGGCCTAAATGAGCAGTTCTTC. It yields the protein CASSIDPTSGGLNEQFF.

This clonotype showed up just a few times. The chain couples TRBV19 to TRBJ1-5; 7 bases are shared with TRBD1. V shed 6 bases, J shed 7 bases, and the junction held 15 bases outside the gene matches. Looked up from germline, CDR1 is LNHDA and CDR2 is SQIVND (reference sequence). CDR3 length equals 16 residues. CDR3 sequence (DNA): TGTGCCAGTAGAGAAACAGGGGACCGGGCATGGCAGCCCCAGCATTTT. Its translation: CASRETGDRAWQPQHF. Together with reference TRBV19 and TRBJ1-5, the CDR3 gives the full variable domain: DGGITQSPKYLFRKEGQNVTLSCEQNLNHDAMYWYRQDPGQGLRLIYYSQIVNDFQKGDIAEGYSVSREKKESFPLTVTSAQKNPTAFYLCASRETGDRAWQPQHFGDGTRLSIL.

In this sample, this clonotype turned up many times. CDR3 DNA: TGTGCCAGCAGCTCGTGGGGACAAATGAACACTGAAGCTTTCTTT. It codes for CASSSWGQMNTEAFF. The chain employs TRBV11-2 and TRBJ1-1; D possibly corresponds to TRBD1 (6 bases). The V gene's germline CDR1 is SGHAT and CDR2 FQNNGV. Trimming stripped 4 bases from V and 0 bases from J, with 12 bases between. The CDR3 contains 15 residues.

The table lists this clonotype with many counts. The CDR3 spells CASSFGQITDTQYF. The CDR3 DNA follows: TGCGCCAGCAGCTTTGGGCAGATCACAGATACGCAGTATTTT. V usage is TRBV5-1 and J usage is TRBJ2-3, with D unclear. Germline V gene lookup returns CDR1 SGHRS and CDR2 YFSETQ. This CDR3 region has 14 residues. Between the trimmed V and J ends, which lost 2 bases and 2 bases, there was a span of 9 bases.

This clonotype occurred a few times. Germline is not matched at one junction end, which may reflect a read error. The rearrangement uses TRBV12-3 or TRBV12-4 and TRBJ2-4; no firm D call. This CDR3 is 12 amino acids long. In DNA form, the CDR3 reads TGTGCCAGCAGTTTCGACCAAAACATTCGGTACTTC. As protein: CASSFDQNIRYF.

This clonotype came up many times. The chain has TRBV5-5 and TRBJ1-2, with D tentatively TRBD1 (5 bases). V shed 4 bases and J shed 1 base, with 11 bases lying between them. The CDR3 loop spans 14 amino acids. The germline gives CDR1 SGHKS, CDR2 YYEKEE (reference sequence). Here the CDR3 DNA reads TGTGCCAGCAGCCCGGGACTCCTTAACTATGGCTACACCTTC. Protein product: CASSPGLLNYGYTF.